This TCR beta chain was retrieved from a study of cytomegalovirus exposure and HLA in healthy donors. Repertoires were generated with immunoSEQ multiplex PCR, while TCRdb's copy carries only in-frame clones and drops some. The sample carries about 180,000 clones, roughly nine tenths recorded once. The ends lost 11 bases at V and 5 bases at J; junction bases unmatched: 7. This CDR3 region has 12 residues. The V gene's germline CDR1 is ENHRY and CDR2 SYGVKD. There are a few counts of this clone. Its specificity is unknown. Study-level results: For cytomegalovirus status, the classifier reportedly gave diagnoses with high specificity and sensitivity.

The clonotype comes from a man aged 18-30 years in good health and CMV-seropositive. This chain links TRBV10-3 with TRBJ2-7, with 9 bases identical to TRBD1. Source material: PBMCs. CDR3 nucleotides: TGTGCCGTTACCGACAGGGGGAACGAGCAGTACTTC. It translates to CAVTDRGNEQYF.